A selection of T cell receptor beta chains follows, all from one sample in a study of T cell responses to AZD1222 COVID-19 vaccine. Data came from immunoSEQ multiplex PCR; TCRdb stores just in-frame clones and leaves some out. The sample has 120,000 to 150,000 clones, roughly 91% seen once. Sample: peripheral blood, taken 28 days after the second AZD1222 dose. The receptors derive from an adult who received the AZD1222 COVID-19 vaccine. Each CDR3 is given with its conserved first and last residue. Fields, in order: CDR3 length, D gene, clone size, V gene, J gene, CDR3 DNA, CDR3 protein. D genes are given only for firm matches. Only part of the rows carry a size: once, few, many, or a class if the clone is expanded.

CDR3 length: 15
D gene: .
clone size: .
V gene: TRBV24-1
J gene: TRBJ1-2
CDR3 DNA: TGTGCCACCAGTGACTCTTTGCGGGGTAACTATGGCTACACCTTC
CDR3 protein: CATSDSLRGNYGYTF

CDR3 length: 12
D gene: .
clone size: .
V gene: TRBV24-1
J gene: TRBJ2-2
CDR3 DNA: TGTGCCACCAGTGATAACACCGGGGAGCTGTTTTTT
CDR3 protein: CATSDNTGELFF

CDR3 length: 19
D gene: .
clone size: .
V gene: TRBV5-5
J gene: TRBJ1-2
CDR3 DNA: TGTGCCAGCAGCTTGGCGGGTCAGGCCAATGGACTCCCTAACTATGGCTACACCTTC
CDR3 protein: CASSLAGQANGLPNYGYTF

CDR3 length: 13
D gene: .
clone size: .
V gene: TRBV19
J gene: TRBJ2-1
CDR3 DNA: TGTGCCAGTAATGGGGGCCAGAATTTGGGGCAGTTCTTC
CDR3 protein: CASNGGQNLGQFF

CDR3 length: 13
D gene: .
clone size: .
V gene: TRBV27
J gene: TRBJ1-4
CDR3 DNA: TGTGCCAGCAAGGTCCCAGGGCGGGAAAAACTGTTTTTT
CDR3 protein: CASKVPGREKLFF

CDR3 length: 11
D gene: .
clone size: .
V gene: TRBV7-9
J gene: TRBJ2-2
CDR3 DNA: TGTGCCAGCGGGAACACCGGGGAGCTGTTTTTT
CDR3 protein: CASGNTGELFF

CDR3 length: 14
D gene: .
clone size: once
V gene: TRBV28
J gene: TRBJ1-3
CDR3 DNA: TGTGCCAGCAGTTCCCATCGTGAGCGAAACACCATATATTTT
CDR3 protein: CASSSHRERNTIYF

CDR3 length: 14
D gene: .
clone size: .
V gene: TRBV6-5
J gene: TRBJ1-4
CDR3 DNA: TGTGCCAGCAGTCCTTCGGGGACTAATGAAAAACTGTTTTTT
CDR3 protein: CASSPSGTNEKLFF

CDR3 length: 15
D gene: .
clone size: .
V gene: TRBV15
J gene: TRBJ1-5
CDR3 DNA: TGTGCCACCAGCCCCCGGCAACAAGGGAATCAGCCCCAGCATTTT
CDR3 protein: CATSPRQQGNQPQHF

CDR3 length: 13
D gene: .
clone size: .
V gene: TRBV5-1
J gene: TRBJ2-6
CDR3 DNA: TGCGCCAGCAAGGATTCCGGGGCCAACGTCCTGACTTTC
CDR3 protein: CASKDSGANVLTF

CDR3 length: 12
D gene: .
clone size: .
V gene: TRBV7-9
J gene: TRBJ1-3
CDR3 DNA: TGTGCCAGCGGCCAACAGAGTTACACCATATATTTT
CDR3 protein: CASGQQSYTIYF

CDR3 length: 14
D gene: .
clone size: .
V gene: TRBV7-2
J gene: TRBJ2-7
CDR3 DNA: TGTGCCAGCAGCTTAGTTGGGGGAACAGGCGAGCAGTACTTC
CDR3 protein: CASSLVGGTGEQYF

CDR3 length: 15
D gene: TRBD1
clone size: .
V gene: TRBV29-1
J gene: TRBJ2-7
CDR3 DNA: TGCAGCGTCGATCCCGGGACAGGGGTTGCCTACGAGCAGTACTTC
CDR3 protein: CSVDPGTGVAYEQYF

CDR3 length: 16
D gene: TRBD2
clone size: .
V gene: TRBV5-1
J gene: TRBJ2-1
CDR3 DNA: TGCGCCAGCAGCTTTAATTCGGGAGGGCCCTACAATGAGCAGTTCTTC
CDR3 protein: CASSFNSGGPYNEQFF

CDR3 length: 12
D gene: .
clone size: .
V gene: TRBV10-3
J gene: TRBJ2-7
CDR3 DNA: TGTGCCATCAGTGAGGGGGGCTACGAGCAGTACTTC
CDR3 protein: CAISEGGYEQYF

CDR3 length: 13
D gene: .
clone size: .
V gene: TRBV9
J gene: TRBJ2-1
CDR3 DNA: TGTGCCAGCAGTCTCAGCGGTCTGGGGGAGCAGTTCTTC
CDR3 protein: CASSLSGLGEQFF

CDR3 length: 18
D gene: TRBD2
clone size: .
V gene: TRBV7-2
J gene: TRBJ2-7
CDR3 DNA: TGTGCCAGCAGCTTAGATGCTAGCGGGGGCGCATCCTCCTACGAGCAGTACTTC
CDR3 protein: CASSLDASGGASSYEQYF

CDR3 length: 14
D gene: .
clone size: .
V gene: TRBV5-1
J gene: TRBJ1-1
CDR3 DNA: TGCGCCAGCAGCTTCAGGGACACGAACACTGAAGCTTTCTTT
CDR3 protein: CASSFRDTNTEAFF

CDR3 length: 14
D gene: .
clone size: .
V gene: TRBV6-5
J gene: TRBJ1-1
CDR3 DNA: TGTGCCAGCAGTTACCAATTTGGGGGCACTGAAGCTTTCTTT
CDR3 protein: CASSYQFGGTEAFF

CDR3 length: 14
D gene: TRBD2
clone size: .
V gene: TRBV27
J gene: TRBJ2-5
CDR3 DNA: TGTGCCAGCAGTTTTAATCGGGGGGGAGAGACCCAGTACTTC
CDR3 protein: CASSFNRGGETQYF

CDR3 length: 16
D gene: .
clone size: few
V gene: TRBV7-9
J gene: TRBJ2-1
CDR3 DNA: TGTGCCAGCAGCCGAGAGTACGGACTGGTAGGCAATGAGCAGTTCTTC
CDR3 protein: CASSREYGLVGNEQFF

CDR3 length: 14
D gene: .
clone size: .
V gene: TRBV19
J gene: TRBJ2-7
CDR3 DNA: TGTGCCAGTAGTACCTCCAGGAGCCCGGTCGAGCAGTACTTC
CDR3 protein: CASSTSRSPVEQYF

CDR3 length: 14
D gene: .
clone size: .
V gene: TRBV6-5
J gene: TRBJ1-5
CDR3 DNA: TGTGCCAGCAGACAACGGACAGTCAATCAGCCCCAGCATTTT
CDR3 protein: CASRQRTVNQPQHF

CDR3 length: 14
D gene: TRBD2
clone size: .
V gene: TRBV25-1
J gene: TRBJ2-7
CDR3 DNA: TGTGCCAGCAGTGTCGGCGGGAGCTTCCGCGAGCAGTACTTC
CDR3 protein: CASSVGGSFREQYF

CDR3 length: 16
D gene: .
clone size: .
V gene: TRBV18
J gene: TRBJ2-2
CDR3 DNA: TGTGCCAGCTCACGGGACTCTGGGTCGAACACCGGGGAGCTGTTTTTT
CDR3 protein: CASSRDSGSNTGELFF

CDR3 length: 13
D gene: .
clone size: .
V gene: TRBV14
J gene: TRBJ1-4
CDR3 DNA: TGTGCCAGCAGTCCACCAACTAATGAAAAACTGTTTTTT
CDR3 protein: CASSPPTNEKLFF

CDR3 length: 11
D gene: .
clone size: .
V gene: TRBV28
J gene: TRBJ2-7
CDR3 DNA: TGTGCCAGCACATACATGAGGGCGGTTTACTTC
CDR3 protein: CASTYMRAVYF

CDR3 length: 16
D gene: .
clone size: .
V gene: TRBV27
J gene: TRBJ2-7
CDR3 DNA: TGTGCCAGCAGTTTATCGATTGGGGGGTGGGCCTACGAGCAGTACTTC
CDR3 protein: CASSLSIGGWAYEQYF

CDR3 length: 11
D gene: .
clone size: .
V gene: TRBV9
J gene: TRBJ2-1
CDR3 DNA: TGTGCCAGCAGCGATCTCAATGAGCAGTTCTTC
CDR3 protein: CASSDLNEQFF

CDR3 length: 12
D gene: .
clone size: .
V gene: TRBV18
J gene: TRBJ2-7
CDR3 DNA: TGTGCCAGCTCACCATCCGGGCACGAGCAGTACTTC
CDR3 protein: CASSPSGHEQYF

CDR3 length: 14
D gene: TRBD1
clone size: .
V gene: TRBV18
J gene: TRBJ2-1
CDR3 DNA: TGTGCCAGCTCACCAGAAACAGGGGCGGGCGAGCAGTTCTTC
CDR3 protein: CASSPETGAGEQFF

CDR3 length: 15
D gene: TRBD1
clone size: once
V gene: TRBV28
J gene: TRBJ1-5
CDR3 DNA: TGTGCCAGCTGCAAGGGACAGACATCAAATCAGCCCCAGCATTTT
CDR3 protein: CASCKGQTSNQPQHF

CDR3 length: 16
D gene: TRBD1
clone size: once
V gene: TRBV9
J gene: TRBJ1-4
CDR3 DNA: TGTGCCAGCAGCGCCGCAAGGGACAGGGGACCTGAAAAACTGTTTTTT
CDR3 protein: CASSAARDRGPEKLFF

CDR3 length: 15
D gene: .
clone size: .
V gene: TRBV7-2
J gene: TRBJ2-1
CDR3 DNA: TGTGCCAGCAGCACCCCCGGAAACTCCTACAATGAGCAGTTCTTC
CDR3 protein: CASSTPGNSYNEQFF

CDR3 length: 15
D gene: TRBD2
clone size: .
V gene: TRBV30
J gene: TRBJ2-3
CDR3 DNA: TGTGCCTGGAGTGTACAACTAGCGGGACAAGATACGCAGTATTTT
CDR3 protein: CAWSVQLAGQDTQYF

CDR3 length: 14
D gene: .
clone size: once
V gene: TRBV27
J gene: TRBJ1-1
CDR3 DNA: TGTGCCAGCAGTTTTATTCCGGGAGACACTGAAGCTTTCTTT
CDR3 protein: CASSFIPGDTEAFF